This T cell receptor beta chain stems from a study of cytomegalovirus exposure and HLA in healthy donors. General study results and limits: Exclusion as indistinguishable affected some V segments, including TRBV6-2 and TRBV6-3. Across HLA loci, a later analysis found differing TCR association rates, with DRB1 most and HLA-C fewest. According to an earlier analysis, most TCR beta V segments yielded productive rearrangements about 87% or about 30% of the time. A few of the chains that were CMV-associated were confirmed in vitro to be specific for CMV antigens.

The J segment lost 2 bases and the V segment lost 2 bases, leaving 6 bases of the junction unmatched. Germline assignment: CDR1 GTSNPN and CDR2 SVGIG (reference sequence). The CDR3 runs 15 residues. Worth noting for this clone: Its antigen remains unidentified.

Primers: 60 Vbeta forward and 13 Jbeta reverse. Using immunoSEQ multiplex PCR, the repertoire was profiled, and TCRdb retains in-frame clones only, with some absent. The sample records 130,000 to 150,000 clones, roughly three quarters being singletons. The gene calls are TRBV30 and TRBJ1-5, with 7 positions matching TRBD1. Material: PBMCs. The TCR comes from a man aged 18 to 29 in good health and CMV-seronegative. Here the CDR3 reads CAWSKGAAGNQPQHF. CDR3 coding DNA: TGTGCCTGGAGTAAGGGGGCGGCTGGCAATCAGCCCCAGCATTTT.